These 24 T cell receptor beta chains share one sample of origin, sequenced in a study of T cells in Graves' hyperthyroidism and ophthalmopathy. TCR beta CDR3 regions were amplified from RNA transcripts. Using the HTBI primer set, a first-round RT-PCR was run on the TCR CDR3. TCRdb redid the calling of the multiplex PCR reads with MiXCR, one entry per CDR3 protein. This sample has some 500,000 distinct CDR3 sequences, with about 24% found just once. Material: blood. All receptors derive from a woman in her 30s with Graves' ophthalmopathy.

Notes on this clonotype: Possible read error: a much larger clone is one base away. This is likely a read error, given that the CDR3 carries no conserved phenylalanine or tryptophan at its end. V is TRBV6-2 or TRBV6-3 and J is TRBJ1-1, with D hard to call. The length of the CDR3 is 14 residues. Between the trimmed V and J ends, which lost 5 bases and 4 bases, there was a span of 14 bases. The germline CDR1 and CDR2 sequences are MNHEY and SVGEGT. CDR3 in amino acids: CASSGTVLGTEAFV. In DNA form, the CDR3 reads TGTGCCAGCAGTGGTACAGTACTCGGCACTGAAGCTTTCGTT.

The chain employs TRBV19 and TRBJ1-1; D is uncertain. The ends were cut back, 3 bases at V and 2 bases at J, with 7 bases in the middle. The germline V gene has CDR1 LNHDA and CDR2 SQIVND (reference sequence). CDR3 size: 13 residues. CDR3 nucleotide sequence: TGTGCCAGTAGTATTCAAGATAACACTGAAGCTTTCTTT. It codes for CASSIQDNTEAFF. Drawing the rest from reference TRBV19 and TRBJ1-1, the complete variable domain is DGGITQSPKYLFRKEGQNVTLSCEQNLNHDAMYWYRQDPGQGLRLIYYSQIVNDFQKGDIAEGYSVSREKKESFPLTVTSAQKNPTAFYLCASSIQDNTEAFFGQGTRLTVV.

The J gene is TRBJ1-3, the V gene TRBV3-1; D remains ambiguous. There are 16 residues in the CDR3. CDR1 and CDR2 from the germline V gene are LGHDT and YNNKEL (reference sequence). Trimming cost V 5 bases and J 2 bases, with 16 bases left between them. The CDR3: CASSIQPVGTGNTIYF. The DNA for the CDR3 is TGTGCCAGCAGCATCCAACCCGTTGGGACTGGAAACACCATATATTTT.

The sample holds many counts of this clonotype. V usage is TRBV13 and J usage is TRBJ1-1, with D perhaps TRBD1 (5 bases). This CDR3 is 14 amino acids long. Germline CDR1 reads PRHDT; CDR2 reads FYEKMQ (reference sequence). Trimming left V 5 bases short and J 1 base short, with 11 bases between. The CDR3 is CASSTGPRNTEAFF. Written as DNA, the CDR3 is TGTGCCAGCAGCACGGGACCGAGGAACACTGAAGCTTTCTTT.

CDR3: CASSHHRDSSSYEQYF. The CDR3 region has the DNA TGTGCCAGCAGTCATCACCGGGACTCCAGCTCCTACGAGCAGTACTTC. The chain has TRBV11-2 and TRBJ2-7, with a possible D match to TRBD2 (6 bases). Per the germline V gene, CDR1 is SGHAT and CDR2 is FQNNGV. The CDR3 contains 16 residues. Trimming stripped 6 bases from V and 0 bases from J, with 18 bases between.

In regard to this clonotype: At one of its ends the junction is not consistent with the germline gene, which may arise from a read error. The rearrangement links TRBV27 to TRBJ1-1; no definite D call. Germline V gene lookup returns CDR1 MNHEY and CDR2 SMNVEV (reference sequence). This CDR3 has 13 residues. The CDR3 nucleotides are TGTGCCAGCAGTTTATGGAGGAACACTGAAGCTTGGTTT. Its protein is CASSLWRNTEAWF.

This clonotype was seen more than once but under ten times. The chain has TRBV20-1 and TRBJ1-5; D perhaps matches TRBD1 (5 bases). There are 15 residues in the CDR3. Looked up from germline, CDR1 is DFQATT and CDR2 is SNEGSKA (reference sequence). V was trimmed by 2 bases and J by 7 bases, leaving 18 bases between them. In DNA form, the CDR3 reads TGCAGTGCTAGAAAAGCTGGGGCAAAGTGGCAGCCCCAGCATTTT. It yields the protein CSARKAGAKWQPQHF.

Ten or more counts support this clonotype. This rearrangement joins TRBV3-1 to TRBJ1-1, with D maybe TRBD1 (6 bases). Trimming pared 2 bases from V and 4 bases from J, leaving 11 bases between. CDR1 LGHDT and CDR2 YNNKEL come from the germline V gene (reference sequence). The CDR3 is 14 amino acids. CDR3 nucleotide sequence: TGTGCCAGCAGCCAATGGGAGGGGGGCACTGAAGCTTTCTTT. Amino acid sequence: CASSQWEGGTEAFF.

This clonotype was detected ten times or more. The V and J genes are TRBV6-1 and TRBJ1-1; D perhaps matches TRBD1 (5 bases). Germline V gene sequence: CDR1 MNHNS, CDR2 SASEGT. The CDR3 consists of 16 residues. Trimming cost V 3 bases and J 4 bases, with 18 bases left between them. CDR3 residues: CASSENRGVLGTEAFF. The CDR3, as DNA: TGTGCCAGCAGTGAGAACCGGGGGGTATTGGGCACTGAAGCTTTCTTT.

This clonotype was counted ten times or more. The genes are TRBV5-1 and TRBJ1-1; no firm D call. Germline CDR1 is SGHRS and CDR2 is YFSETQ. Trimming took 3 bases from V and 6 from J, leaving 6 bases between them. CDR3 length: 11 amino acids. The DNA of the CDR3 is TGCGCCAGCAGCTCCTCCGCTGAAGCTTTCTTT. Translating it yields CASSSSAEAFF.

The table lists this clonotype with many counts. V usage is TRBV6-5 and J usage is TRBJ1-2; D is undetermined. Germline V gives CDR1 MNHEY, CDR2 SVGAGI. The CDR3 runs to 16 residues. V lost 4 bases and J lost 4, with 19 bases in between. CDR3 protein: CASSLGSRRPLYGYTF. CDR3 in DNA: TGTGCCAGCAGTTTAGGAAGTCGGAGACCACTCTATGGCTACACCTTC.

V is TRBV6-2 or TRBV6-3 and J is TRBJ2-2; D is perhaps TRBD2 (5 bases). V shed 6 bases and J shed 0 bases, with 11 bases lying between them. The V gene's germline CDR1 is MNHEY and CDR2 SVGEGT. The CDR3 is 15 amino acids. The chain's CDR3 is CASSLKRANTGELFF. DNA for the CDR3: TGTGCCAGCAGCCTAAAGAGGGCGAACACCGGGGAGCTGTTTTTT.

This clonotype was seen ten or more times. The chain links TRBV12-3 or TRBV12-4 to TRBJ1-2; 7 bases map to TRBD1. V lost 4 bases and J lost 3; bases outside the gene matches: 5. The CDR3 spans 14 residues. Here the CDR3 reads CASSSTGYDYGYTF. CDR3 sequence (DNA): TGTGCCAGCAGTTCGACAGGGTATGACTATGGCTACACCTTC.

This clonotype was counted only a few times. Here the CDR3 DNA reads TGTGCCAGTAGTCAAAGCGGGGGCCCCTACAATGAGCAGTTCTTC. This gives the protein CASSQSGGPYNEQFF. The chain carries TRBV19 and TRBJ2-1; 8 bases align to TRBD2. Per the germline V gene, CDR1 is LNHDA and CDR2 is SQIVND (reference sequence). V lost 5 bases and J lost 2; bases outside the gene matches: 5. The CDR3 consists of 15 residues.

This clonotype was found many times. The rearrangement uses TRBV10-2 and TRBJ1-1; 10 nucleotides agree with TRBD1. Germline CDR1 and CDR2: WSHSY and SAAADI. The V gene end was trimmed by 6 bases and the J gene end by 6 bases; junction bases not matched to a gene: 10. The CDR3 consists of 15 residues. The CDR3 DNA follows: TGCGCCAGCAGACCACCGGGACAGGGGCAATCTGAAGCTTTCTTT. It yields the protein CASRPPGQGQSEAFF.

This clonotype was recorded at least ten times. This sequence joins TRBV10-3 and TRBJ2-7; perhaps D is TRBD1 or TRBD2 (6 bases each). This CDR3 comprises 14 residues. V gave up 4 bases and J gave up 0 bases, with 10 bases separating them. Germline assignment: CDR1 ENHRY and CDR2 SYGVKD. The CDR3 nucleotides are TGTGCCATCAGTGGCGGGGACATCTCCTACGAGCAGTACTTC. This encodes CAISGGDISYEQYF.

In this sample, this clonotype turned up a few times. The chain is built from TRBV20-1 and TRBJ1-1; TRBD1 aligns across 9 bases. Germline V gene data show CDR1 as DFQATT and CDR2 as SNEGSKA (reference sequence). With 4 bases clipped from V and 0 bases from J, the junction kept 6 bases outside the gene matches. The CDR3 extends over 15 amino acids. CDR3 in DNA: TGCAGTGCTACACCGACAGGGGGGTTGAACACTGAAGCTTTCTTT. This encodes CSATPTGGLNTEAFF.

This chain links TRBV19 with TRBJ1-1; unclear D gene. CDR1 LNHDA and CDR2 SQIVND come from the germline V gene (reference sequence). Deletions cut 4 bases from V and 1 base from J, with 16 bases between. The CDR3 is made up of 16 amino acids. DNA for the CDR3: TGTGCCAGTAGTAGAACGGTCTCGGTGGGGAACACTGAAGCTTTCTTT. It specifies CASSRTVSVGNTEAFF.

V and J are TRBV10-1 and TRBJ2-5; D is undetermined. V dropped 3 bases and J dropped 2 bases, with 13 bases sitting between them. CDR3 length equals 15 residues. Germline V CDR1 and CDR2: WNHNN, SYGVQD (reference sequence). The DNA for the CDR3 is TGCGCCAGCAGTGAAAATATTGGATCACAAGAGACCCAGTACTTC. Amino acid sequence: CASSENIGSQETQYF.

This clonotype was detected many times. The V and J genes are TRBV29-1 and TRBJ2-7; unclear D gene. From germline, CDR1 is SQVTM and CDR2 ANQGSEA. The CDR3 contains 14 residues. The V end was cut by 6 bases, the J end by 7 bases, with 22 bases between. The CDR3 reads CSVETYTDPGEQYF. In DNA form, the CDR3 reads TGCAGCGTAGAAACCTACACAGATCCTGGGGAGCAGTACTTC.

In regard to this clonotype: Because it lacks the conserved phenylalanine or tryptophan at the end, this CDR3 is likely a read error. The limits of the CDR3 on the DNA are not certain, so only TCRdb's listed CDR3 is given. The chain recombines TRBV19 with TRBJ1-1. Termini included, the CDR3 measures 13 amino acids. Germline CDR1 reads LNHDA; CDR2 reads SQIVND (reference sequence). CDR3 residues: CASSWRRNTEACL.

This clonotype was detected many times. At one boundary the junction diverges from the germline segment, which might be a read error. The chain uses TRBV6-5 and TRBJ2-5; 8 bases are a match to TRBD1. This CDR3 is built from 17 residues. CDR1 MNHEY and CDR2 SVGAGI come from the germline V gene. The CDR3 coding sequence is TGTGCCAGCGGTTACTCATCCTCCAGGGGGCTGCAAGAGACCCAGTACTTC. It codes for CASGYSSSRGLQETQYF.

The rearrangement joins TRBV20-1 to TRBJ2-7, with no clear D. This CDR3 spans 11 amino acids. V was clipped by 0 bases and J by 7 bases, with 7 bases between them. Germline CDR1 and CDR2: DFQATT and SNEGSKA (reference sequence). CDR3 DNA: TGCAGTGCTAGAGATGAGAGGGAGCAGTACTTC. Translating it yields CSARDEREQYF.

The CDR3 spells CASSDAGIYGYTF. For the CDR3, the DNA is TGTGCCAGCAGCGATGCCGGGATCTACGGCTACACCTTC. The chain couples TRBV12-3 or TRBV12-4 to TRBJ1-2; unclear D gene. Trimming stripped 6 bases from V and 8 bases from J, with 16 bases between. This CDR3 contains 13 residues.